What follows are 5 T cell receptor beta chains derived from one specimen sequenced in a study of T cell responses to AZD1222 COVID-19 vaccine. The method was immunoSEQ multiplex PCR; TCRdb's version includes in-frame clones alone and lacks a portion of them. The data show 53,000 or so clones, around 85% seen once. Sequenced here: peripheral blood, sampled on day 0 of AZD1222 vaccination. The receptors shown here come from an adult in good health.

The chain is built from TRBV19 and TRBJ1-2; perhaps TRBD1 as D (6 bases). The CDR3 consists of 14 residues. V lost 6 bases to trimming and J lost 1 base, with 12 bases between them. Germline V gene data show CDR1 as LNHDA and CDR2 as SQIVND (reference sequence). CDR3 residues: CASSELDSNYGYTF. In DNA form, the CDR3 reads TGTGCCAGTAGCGAGCTGGACAGTAACTATGGCTACACCTTC.

The chain is built from TRBV7-8 and TRBJ1-6; no reliable D call. Per germline, CDR1 SGHVS and CDR2 FQNEAQ. The V end was cut by 5 bases, the J end by 2 bases, with 16 bases between. This CDR3 has 17 residues. This CDR3 is CASSQSLGRTYNSPLHF. CDR3 coding DNA: TGTGCCAGCAGCCAAAGTCTGGGTCGAACCTATAATTCACCCCTCCACTTT.

The chain has TRBV7-9 and TRBJ1-5; TRBD1 aligns across 11 bases. The germline V gene encodes CDR1 SEHNR and CDR2 FQNEAQ (reference sequence). V lost 4 bases, J lost 7 bases, and 6 bases stayed unmatched. The CDR3 extends over 15 amino acids. In DNA form, the CDR3 reads TGTGCCAGCAGCTGGGGACAGGGGGGACGGCAGCCCCAGCATTTT. Its protein product is CASSWGQGGRQPQHF.

This chain links TRBV10-3 with TRBJ1-1, with D maybe TRBD1 (6 bases). This CDR3 spans 12 amino acids. Germline V gene data show CDR1 as ENHRY and CDR2 as SYGVKD. V lost 8 bases, J lost 2 bases, and 9 bases lay in between. This CDR3 is CAIGRGNTEAFF. For the CDR3, the DNA is TGTGCCATCGGCAGGGGAAACACTGAAGCTTTCTTT.

The chain carries TRBV19 and TRBJ2-5; no clear D. CDR1 and CDR2 (germline): LNHDA, SQIVND (reference sequence). With 3 bases removed from V and 2 bases from J, the gap between germline ends came to 4 bases. The CDR3 has 12 amino acids. This chain's CDR3 is CASSINQETQYF. CDR3 DNA: TGTGCCAGTAGTATCAATCAAGAGACCCAGTACTTC.